Presented here are 5 T cell receptor beta chains from one specimen sequenced in a study of blood T cell repertoires in COVID-19 (dated by TCRdb to about 2020). The library was made by the immunoSEQ multiplex PCR assay. Here the immuneACCESS table is served through TCRdb, limited to in-frame sequences with V and J called. Missing clones are a known gap in these copies; in checked studies unresolved V genes cover under half, and the rest lacks a known reason. The sample data list approximately 74,000 clones, and 86% of these were observed just once. The biggest ten clones account for around 1.9% of the sample. The material sequenced was peripheral blood. The receptors stem from a woman aged 60 to 75 with acute or convalescent COVID-19.

The rearrangement links TRBV7-3 to TRBJ2-1; TRBD2 might be the D (6 bases). CDR1 and CDR2 (germline): SGHTA, FQGTGA. This CDR3 is built from 15 residues. Trimming shortened V by 2 bases and J by 3 bases, and 11 bases separated the two germline ends. For the CDR3, the DNA is TGTGCCAGCAGCTTAGGGGCTAGCGTCTACAATGAGCAGTTCTTC. Its protein is CASSLGASVYNEQFF.

This sequence joins TRBV19 and TRBJ1-5; D call uncertain. Germline V gene sequence: CDR1 LNHDA, CDR2 SQIVND (reference sequence). This CDR3 contains 15 residues. Trimming removed 9 bases from V and 0 bases from J, with 15 bases in between. DNA for the CDR3: TGTGCCAGCAAGGGAGGGCCCCATAGCAATCAGCCCCAGCATTTT. Amino acids: CASKGGPHSNQPQHF.

This clone was picked up one time. The chain is built from TRBV11-3 and TRBJ1-5, with a weak D call TRBD1 (6 bases). V was shortened by 6 bases and J by 2 bases, with 8 bases between the two germline ends. CDR1 is SGHNT, CDR2 YENEEA, per germline. CDR3 size: 13 residues. The CDR3 loop is CASSYRGNQPQHF. DNA for the CDR3: TGTGCCAGCAGTTACAGGGGCAATCAGCCCCAGCATTTT.

V gene TRBV19 combines with J gene TRBJ2-1; 11 bases match TRBD1. V lost 4 bases, J lost 9 bases, and 5 bases stayed unmatched. The CDR3 is 14 residues long. Germline CDR1 is LNHDA and CDR2 is SQIVND (reference sequence). CDR3: CASSSRTGGFEQFF. The CDR3 coding sequence is TGTGCCAGTAGTAGCAGGACAGGGGGCTTTGAGCAGTTCTTC. The full variable domain, rest sourced from reference TRBV19 and TRBJ2-1, is DGGITQSPKYLFRKEGQNVTLSCEQNLNHDAMYWYRQDPGQGLRLIYYSQIVNDFQKGDIAEGYSVSREKKESFPLTVTSAQKNPTAFYLCASSSRTGGFEQFFGPGTRLTVL.

J is TRBJ1-2 and V is TRBV27; 9 nucleotides align to TRBD1. V shed 6 bases and J 7 bases; nucleotides not matched to a gene: 6. Per the germline V gene, CDR1 is MNHEY and CDR2 is SMNVEV (reference sequence). The CDR3 is 13 residues long. The CDR3 sequence is CASRVTGGPGYTF. As DNA, the CDR3 is TGTGCCAGCAGAGTCACAGGGGGCCCTGGCTACACCTTC.